The 19 T cell receptor beta chains below were found in one sample sequenced in a study of long-term antiretroviral therapy in people with HIV. Sequencing relied on immunoSEQ assay v3.0, run at survey level. Sequencing used immunoSEQ multiplex PCR; TCRdb keeps in-frame clones, though not all of them. The data show around 30,000 clones, roughly 93% seen once. The sequences come from unsorted PBMCs, collected 6.2 years after starting antiretroviral therapy. These receptors were obtained from a man aged 35 to 55 with HIV.

This chain connects TRBV11-2 to TRBJ2-1; TRBD1 aligns across 7 bases. CDR1 is SGHAT and CDR2 is FQNNGV in the germline V gene. CDR3 length: 16 residues. Losses at the gene ends were 5 bases for V and 2 bases for J; bases not matched to a gene: 9. This chain's CDR3 is CASSQTGGTAYNEQFF. CDR3 in DNA: TGTGCCAGCAGCCAAACCGGTGGGACAGCCTACAATGAGCAGTTCTTC. Full variable domain (remainder filled in from reference TRBV11-2 and TRBJ2-1): EAGVAQSPRYKIIEKRQSVAFWCNPISGHATLYWYQQILGQGPKLLIQFQNNGVVDDSQLPKDRFSAERLKGVDSTLKIQPAKLEDSAVYLCASSQTGGTAYNEQFFGPGTRLTVL.

The J gene is TRBJ1-6, the V gene TRBV27, with D perhaps matching TRBD1 (6 bases). V was trimmed by 3 bases and J by 5 bases, leaving 8 bases between them. This CDR3 has 14 amino acids. The germline CDR1 and CDR2 sequences are MNHEY and SMNVEV (reference sequence). For the CDR3, the DNA is TGTGCCAGCAGTTTTGGACAGCATAATTCACCCCTCCACTTT. As protein: CASSFGQHNSPLHF.

The chain recombines TRBV18 with TRBJ2-7, with TRBD1 matching over 10 bases. Per germline, CDR1 KGHSH and CDR2 LQKENI. V dropped 0 bases and J dropped 5; count of bases not matched to a gene: 7. CDR3 length: 16 residues. The DNA of the CDR3 is TGTGCCAGCTCACCACCTCGACGGGACAGGGGTCACGAGCAGTACTTC. Translating gives CASSPPRRDRGHEQYF.

The chain joins TRBV6-6 to TRBJ1-2; D remains ambiguous. Germline values: CDR1 MNHNY, CDR2 SVGAGI (reference sequence). V was cut by 6 bases and J by 4 bases, with 12 bases left in between. The CDR3 has 13 residues. The DNA of the CDR3 is TGTGCCAGCAGCCCCGGACCGAGCTATGGCTACACCTTC. Protein product: CASSPGPSYGYTF.

The rearrangement joins TRBV9 to TRBJ2-2, with 8 bases identical to TRBD1. The V segment lost 1 base and the J segment 5 bases; nucleotides outside the gene matches: 4. Germline CDR1 is SGDLS and CDR2 is YYNGEE. The CDR3 extends over 15 amino acids. CDR3 amino acids: CASSVYQGATGELFF. The CDR3 DNA sequence: TGTGCCAGCAGCGTATACCAGGGGGCTACCGGGGAGCTGTTTTTT.

CDR3 sequence (DNA): TGTGCCAGCAGAAAGGGGGGACTAGCGGGTGGAAATGAGCAGTTCTTC. This gives the protein CASRKGGLAGGNEQFF. The chain is built from TRBV5-4 and TRBJ2-1; TRBD2 aligns across 12 bases. CDR3 size: 16 residues. J was trimmed by 7 bases and V by 5 bases; bases with no gene match: 10. Germline values: CDR1 SGHNT, CDR2 YYREEE (reference sequence).

CDR3 in amino acids: CASSKGVLGTDTQYF. In DNA, the CDR3 is TGTGCCAGCAGCAAAGGGGTACTCGGCACAGATACGCAGTATTTT. The rearrangement links TRBV2 to TRBJ2-3; weak D call: TRBD1 (5 bases). From germline, CDR1 is SNHLY and CDR2 FYNNEI. This CDR3 spans 15 amino acids. V lost 6 bases and J 1 base, leaving 14 bases between the germline ends.

The chain combines TRBV4-3 with TRBJ2-1, with D possibly matching TRBD1 (5 bases). Germline V gene lookup returns CDR1 LGHNA and CDR2 YSLEER. Trimming shortened V by 5 bases and J by 7 bases, and 12 bases separated the two germline ends. The CDR3 is 13 residues long. The CDR3 is CASSIHPGNEQFF. The CDR3 nucleotides are TGCGCCAGCAGCATACACCCAGGGAATGAGCAGTTCTTC.

The chain's CDR3 is CASSLRGNSGVNTEAFF. Written as DNA, the CDR3 is TGCGCCAGCAGCTTAAGGGGTAATTCTGGGGTGAACACTGAAGCTTTCTTT. The chain combines TRBV5-1 with TRBJ1-1; maybe TRBD1 (5 bases). CDR3 length equals 17 residues. Germline CDR1 SGHRS, CDR2 YFSETQ. Trimming stripped 2 bases from V and 0 bases from J, with 17 bases between.

The V and J genes are TRBV5-4 and TRBJ1-4, with TRBD1 matching over 9 bases. The V gene end was trimmed by 4 bases and the J gene end by 10 bases; junction bases not matched to a gene: 14. Germline V gives CDR1 SGHNT, CDR2 YYREEE (reference sequence). The length of the CDR3 is 16 residues. The CDR3 DNA sequence: TGTGCCAGCAGCCTCGCGGGGGGGACAGGGCTAGGAAAACTGTTTTTT. This codes for CASSLAGGTGLGKLFF.

The chain combines TRBV2 with TRBJ1-1, with TRBD1 matching over 7 bases. The germline CDR1 and CDR2 sequences are SNHLY and FYNNEI. CDR3 length: 14 residues. With 4 bases clipped from V and 2 bases from J, the junction kept 4 bases outside the gene matches. CDR3 DNA sequence: TGTGCCAGCAGTGTCGGGACAGCTAACACTGAAGCTTTCTTT. Its protein is CASSVGTANTEAFF.

V gene TRBV5-5 combines with J gene TRBJ2-7; D not resolved. The CDR3 has 13 residues. The germline CDR1 and CDR2 sequences are SGHKS and YYEKEE (reference sequence). Trimming stripped 3 bases from V and 2 bases from J, with 9 bases between. In DNA, the CDR3 is TGTGCCAGCAGCTCCACCCATGCCTACGAGCAGTACTTC. It specifies CASSSTHAYEQYF.

The chain is built from TRBV6-1 and TRBJ1-6, with 7 positions matching TRBD1. This CDR3 contains 13 residues. Germline assignment: CDR1 MNHNS and CDR2 SASEGT. With 6 bases clipped from V and 10 bases from J, the junction kept 6 bases outside the gene matches. The CDR3 region is CASRTGLESPLHF. CDR3 in DNA: TGTGCCAGCAGGACAGGGTTGGAATCACCCCTCCACTTT.

The sample holds one count of this clone. The rearrangement joins TRBV6-6 to TRBJ2-5, with 8 bases identical to TRBD2. The trim removed 4 bases at V and 5 bases at J, leaving 3 bases unmatched. The CDR3 spans 13 residues. Germline V CDR1 and CDR2: MNHNY, SVGAGI (reference sequence). The CDR3 sequence is CASSWSSGETQYF. CDR3 bases: TGTGCCAGCAGTTGGTCTAGCGGGGAGACCCAGTACTTC.

The chain links TRBV11-2 to TRBJ2-7; TRBD2 matches at 12 bases. The CDR3 length is 15 residues. From germline, CDR1 is SGHAT and CDR2 FQNNGV. Trimming cost V 4 bases and J 7 bases; bases outside gene matches: 8. The CDR3 is CASSSWTSGIGEQYF. In DNA, the CDR3 is TGTGCCAGCAGCTCTTGGACTAGCGGGATCGGTGAGCAGTACTTC. Full variable domain (rest looked up from reference TRBV11-2 and TRBJ2-7): EAGVAQSPRYKIIEKRQSVAFWCNPISGHATLYWYQQILGQGPKLLIQFQNNGVVDDSQLPKDRFSAERLKGVDSTLKIQPAKLEDSAVYLCASSSWTSGIGEQYFGPGTRLTVT.

This chain links TRBV30 with TRBJ2-2; D unresolved. The V gene lost 0 bases and the J gene lost 7 bases, with 9 bases spanning the gap. This CDR3 is 13 amino acids long. CDR1 and CDR2 (germline): GTSNPN, SVGIG (reference sequence). The CDR3 bases are TGTGCCTGGAGTGTACTTAGTGGCGGGGAGCTGTTTTTT. As protein: CAWSVLSGGELFF.

The chain recombines TRBV11-2 with TRBJ2-7; tentatively, D is TRBD1 (6 bases). Germline CDR1 and CDR2: SGHAT and FQNNGV. The CDR3 contains 15 residues. Trimming removed 3 bases from V and 6 bases from J, with 18 bases in between. In nucleotides, the CDR3 is TGTGCCAGCAGCTTTCAGGGACACCCCACCCTCGAGCAGTACTTC. Translation: CASSFQGHPTLEQYF. Full variable domain (missing parts from reference TRBV11-2 and TRBJ2-7): EAGVAQSPRYKIIEKRQSVAFWCNPISGHATLYWYQQILGQGPKLLIQFQNNGVVDDSQLPKDRFSAERLKGVDSTLKIQPAKLEDSAVYLCASSFQGHPTLEQYFGPGTRLTVT.

The chain joins TRBV11-2 to TRBJ2-7, with D possibly being TRBD2 (5 bases). CDR3 length: 14 residues. Trimming removed 7 bases from V and 2 bases from J, with 15 bases in between. In germline, CDR1 is SGHAT, CDR2 FQNNGV. The CDR3 reads CASTTLSGPYEQYF. Here the CDR3 DNA reads TGTGCCAGCACGACTCTCAGCGGTCCCTACGAGCAGTACTTC.

The chain uses TRBV27 and TRBJ2-1; 8 nucleotides agree with TRBD2. The V gene's germline CDR1 is MNHEY and CDR2 SMNVEV (reference sequence). V trimming: 7 bases; J trimming: 2 bases; junction bases outside the gene matches: 7. This CDR3 has 15 residues. This CDR3 reads CASNPSGGTYNEQFF. As DNA, the CDR3 is TGTGCCAGCAATCCCAGCGGGGGCACCTACAATGAGCAGTTCTTC.